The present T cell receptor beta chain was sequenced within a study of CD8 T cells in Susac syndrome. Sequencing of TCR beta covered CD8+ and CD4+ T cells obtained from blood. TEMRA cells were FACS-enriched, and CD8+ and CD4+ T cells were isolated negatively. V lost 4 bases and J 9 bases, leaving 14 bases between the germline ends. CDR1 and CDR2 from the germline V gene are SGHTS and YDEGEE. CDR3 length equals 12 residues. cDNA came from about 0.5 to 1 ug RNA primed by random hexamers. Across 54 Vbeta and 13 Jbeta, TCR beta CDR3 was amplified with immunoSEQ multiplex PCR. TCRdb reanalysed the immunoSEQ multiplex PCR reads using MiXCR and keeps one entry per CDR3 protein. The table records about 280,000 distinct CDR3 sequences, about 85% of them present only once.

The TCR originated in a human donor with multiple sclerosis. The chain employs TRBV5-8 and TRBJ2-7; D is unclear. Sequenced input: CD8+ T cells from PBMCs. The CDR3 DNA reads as TGTGCCAGCAGCCATCCCTTTTTAGGGCAGTACTTC. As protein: CASSHPFLGQYF.